The next 20 T cell receptor beta chains were all read from a single sample in a study of blood T cell repertoires in COVID-19. Assay used: immunoSEQ multiplex PCR; TCRdb lists only in-frame clones, some missing. This table has about 100,000 clones, about 89% appearing once. The specimen was peripheral blood. These receptors were taken from a human donor in a cohort sampled during active COVID-19.

V usage is TRBV9 and J usage is TRBJ1-5; TRBD1 matches 7 bases. The CDR3 loop spans 15 amino acids. The V gene's germline CDR1 is SGDLS and CDR2 YYNGEE. The trim removed 2 bases at V and 3 bases at J, leaving 5 bases unmatched. CDR3 DNA: TGTGCCAGCAGCGTCTCCGGACAGGACAATCAGCCCCAGCATTTT. Translating it yields CASSVSGQDNQPQHF.

The rearrangement uses TRBV27 and TRBJ2-7; weak D call: TRBD1 (5 bases). This CDR3 is built from 14 residues. V dropped 3 bases and J dropped 3 bases, with 12 bases sitting between them. The germline gives CDR1 MNHEY, CDR2 SMNVEV (reference sequence). CDR3 loop: CASSLGQGVYEQYF. CDR3 DNA: TGTGCCAGCAGTTTGGGGCAGGGTGTCTACGAGCAGTACTTC.

This sequence joins TRBV7-8 and TRBJ2-3; D is unclear. The CDR3 has 12 residues. Germline V lookup: CDR1 SGHVS, CDR2 FQNEAQ. V was shortened by 3 bases and J by 3 bases, with 4 bases between the two germline ends. CDR3 DNA sequence: TGTGCCAGCAGCTTTTCAACAGATACGCAGTATTTT. Amino acids: CASSFSTDTQYF.

CDR3 nucleotide sequence: TGTGCCAGCAGATTTGGACAGGGTGGCTACACCTTC. This sequence encodes CASRFGQGGYTF. The chain is built from TRBV5-8 and TRBJ1-2; 8 nucleotides agree with TRBD1. CDR3 length: 12 residues. Germline V gives CDR1 SGHTS, CDR2 YDEGEE. The J segment lost 7 bases and the V segment lost 5 bases, leaving 4 bases of the junction unmatched.

This clone was observed a few times. The CDR3 region has the DNA TGTGCCAGTAGCAAGATCCCGACAGCTTGGGGCACAGATACGCAGTATTTT. Translating gives CASSKIPTAWGTDTQYF. This chain joins TRBV19 and TRBJ2-3; D is possibly TRBD1 (5 bases). The CDR3 spans 17 residues. Trimming took 6 bases from V and 1 from J, leaving 20 bases between them. In germline, CDR1 is LNHDA, CDR2 SQIVND (reference sequence).

The chain recombines TRBV10-2 with TRBJ1-2; D is perhaps TRBD1 (6 bases). V lost 6 bases and J 8 bases, leaving 16 bases between the germline ends. Per the germline V gene, CDR1 is WSHSY and CDR2 is SAAADI. The CDR3 sequence is 13 residues long. The CDR3 loop is CASRGDRSKGYTF. CDR3 nucleotides: TGCGCCAGCAGGGGAGACAGGTCTAAGGGCTACACCTTC.

This chain links TRBV7-2 with TRBJ1-5; 9 bases fit TRBD1. Trimming at V came to 5 bases and at J to 7 bases, leaving 6 bases not matched to a gene. Germline CDR1 is SGHTA and CDR2 is FQGNSA. This CDR3 is 14 amino acids long. The CDR3 loop is CASSADRGPQPQHF. As DNA, the CDR3 is TGTGCCAGCAGCGCGGACAGGGGCCCCCAGCCCCAGCATTTT.

The rearrangement links TRBV5-6 to TRBJ1-6; D might be TRBD1 (6 bases). The V gene's germline CDR1 is SGHDT and CDR2 YYEEEE. The CDR3 is 18 amino acids. The germline V and J ends were trimmed by 2 bases and 7 bases, with 22 bases remaining between them. This CDR3 is CASSFWGTGLRANSPLHF. The CDR3 nucleotides read TGTGCCAGCAGCTTCTGGGGAACAGGGTTGCGGGCAAATTCACCCCTCCACTTT.

The sample holds a few counts of this clone. One junction end does not reproduce the germline sequence, and a read error may be involved. The chain is built from TRBV5-5 and TRBJ1-6; 7 bases map to TRBD1. This CDR3 has 17 amino acids. Germline V CDR1 and CDR2: SGHKS, YYEKEE (reference sequence). The CDR3 here is CASSLGRAGGTNSPLHF. CDR3 DNA: TGTGCCAGCAGTTTGGGCCGGGCAGGGGGAACAAATTCACCCCTCCACTTT.

The genes are TRBV7-2 and TRBJ2-7, with D tentatively TRBD1 (6 bases). V gave up 3 bases and J gave up 5 bases, with 8 bases separating them. This CDR3 has 12 amino acids. Germline V gives CDR1 SGHTA, CDR2 FQGNSA. The CDR3 loop is CASSLNRDEQYF. The CDR3 DNA reads TGTGCCAGCAGCTTGAACAGGGACGAGCAGTACTTC.

This clone was seen only once. The chain uses TRBV28 and TRBJ1-1; D perhaps matches TRBD1 (6 bases). The CDR3 has 16 residues. The ends were cut back, 5 bases at V and 1 base at J, with 17 bases in the middle. Germline lookup yields CDR1 MDHEN and CDR2 SYDVKM. CDR3: CASSPTGGAANTEAFF. CDR3 nucleotide sequence: TGTGCCAGCAGTCCCACGGGGGGGGCTGCGAACACTGAAGCTTTCTTT.

This clone appeared a single time. The chain carries TRBV2 and TRBJ1-2; tentatively, D is TRBD1 (5 bases). The CDR3 length is 14 residues. Trimming took 3 bases from V and 2 from J, leaving 10 bases between them. In germline, CDR1 is SNHLY, CDR2 FYNNEI. Here the CDR3 DNA reads TGTGCCAGCAGTGAGGCAGGGTGGAACTATGGCTACACCTTC. This sequence encodes CASSEAGWNYGYTF.

The rearrangement joins TRBV5-1 to TRBJ1-1, with TRBD1 matching over 7 bases. The CDR3 sequence is 14 residues long. Germline V gene lookup returns CDR1 SGHRS and CDR2 YFSETQ. V was pared by 0 bases and J by 5 bases, with 4 bases of the junction left unmatched. The DNA of the CDR3 is TGCGCCAGCAGCTTGGCCCCCAGGGGGACTGAAGCTTTCTTT. This codes for CASSLAPRGTEAFF.

The chain links TRBV4-2 to TRBJ1-5; D gene uncertain. The CDR3 sequence is 19 residues long. Deletions cut 0 bases from V and 0 bases from J, with 18 bases between. CDR1 and CDR2 (germline): LGHNA, YNFKEQ. DNA for the CDR3: TGTGCCAGCAGCCAAGAACAAATGTCAGGCCAGTTTAGCAATCAGCCCCAGCATTTT. Translated: CASSQEQMSGQFSNQPQHF.

The chain links TRBV11-2 to TRBJ2-3; D unresolved. CDR1 SGHAT and CDR2 FQNNGV come from the germline V gene. This CDR3 is built from 12 residues. V dropped 3 bases and J dropped 2 bases, with 3 bases sitting between them. CDR3 region: CASSFHTDTQYF. The DNA of the CDR3 is TGTGCCAGCAGCTTTCACACAGATACGCAGTATTTT.

This chain uses TRBV7-3 with TRBJ2-3, with a tentative D call TRBD2 (6 bases). CDR1 and CDR2 from the germline V gene are SGHTA and FQGTGA. This CDR3 has 15 amino acids. The germline V and J ends were trimmed by 5 bases and 2 bases, with 14 bases remaining between them. The CDR3 bases are TGTGCCAGCAGCCCCGGGACTCTTCACACAGATACGCAGTATTTT. This sequence encodes CASSPGTLHTDTQYF.

This chain links TRBV20-1 with TRBJ2-3; tentative D call: TRBD2 (6 bases). This CDR3 has 17 residues. Trimming left V 3 bases short and J 1 base short, with 20 bases between. Germline V gene lookup returns CDR1 DFQATT and CDR2 SNEGSKA (reference sequence). The CDR3 loop is CSASTPGNSGRTDTQYF. The CDR3 DNA follows: TGCAGTGCTAGTACCCCGGGCAATAGCGGTCGCACAGATACGCAGTATTTT.

J is TRBJ2-7 and V is TRBV11-2; 10 nucleotides agree with TRBD2. Germline V lookup: CDR1 SGHAT, CDR2 FQNNGV. Unmatched junction bases numbered 6, after V lost 4 bases and J lost 3 bases. This CDR3 contains 15 residues. The CDR3 is CASSSKLAGYYEQYF. The CDR3 bases are TGTGCCAGCAGCTCGAAACTAGCGGGGTACTACGAGCAGTACTTC.

This sequence joins TRBV4-2 and TRBJ1-2, with D hard to call. Germline V gene sequence: CDR1 LGHNA, CDR2 YNFKEQ. The CDR3 covers 14 residues. V was cut by 0 bases and J by 4 bases, with 9 bases left in between. Here the CDR3 reads CASSQDPTAYGYTF. In DNA, the CDR3 is TGTGCCAGCAGCCAAGATCCAACAGCCTATGGCTACACCTTC.

This clone showed up just once. The chain joins TRBV10-3 to TRBJ2-7, with D perhaps matching TRBD2 (6 bases). The CDR3 sequence is 13 residues long. V lost 2 bases to trimming and J lost 7 bases, with 12 bases between them. Germline-derived CDR1 and CDR2 are ENHRY and SYGVKD. The CDR3 nucleotides read TGTGCCATCAGTGAGGGGGTGGCGGGGGAGCAGTACTTC. This codes for CAISEGVAGEQYF.